This T cell receptor (beta chain) emerged from a study of blood T cell repertoires in COVID-19. Study overall: The United States, Italy and Spain were the sources of the acute and convalescent COVID-19 samples. From T cells, B-cell-depleted T cells, or PBMCs came the material, which was cDNA or gDNA.

Under the authors' procedure: Cell counts per sample came from amplifying reference gene primers. Libraries were prepared by immunoSEQ multiplex PCR; TCRdb keeps only in-frame clonotypes and omits some of them. Clone size and V and J calls were adopted from that table, with D and trimming inferred from the DNA. The sample has 70,000 to 80,000 clones, 60% to 80% seen once; the top ten hold 12%. The V gene end was trimmed by 6 bases and the J gene end by 3 bases; junction bases not matched to a gene: 8. The germline CDR1 and CDR2 sequences are MNHEY and SVGEGT. The CDR3 is made up of 15 amino acids. The sample was peripheral blood. The chain joins TRBV6-2 or TRBV6-3 to TRBJ1-1, with TRBD1 identical over 9 bases. The receptor comes from a human donor in a cohort sampled during active COVID-19. The CDR3 DNA follows: TGTGCCAGCAGCCTACAGGGGGCCCTATACACTGAAGCTTTCTTT. Its translation is CASSLQGALYTEAFF.